Listed here are 22 T cell receptor beta chains from one sample, sequenced in a study of beta chain features in type 1 diabetes. Reverse transcribing all isolated RNA meant expressed TCRB transcripts were sequenced. Data came from immunoSEQ multiplex PCR; TCRdb stores just in-frame clones and leaves some out. The sample contains roughly 290,000 clones, 8% of which appear only once. Sequenced: central memory CD4+ T cells from blood. All receptors derive from a woman aged 18-29 years in good health.

This clone appeared a few times. The chain carries TRBV5-1 and TRBJ2-1, with D possibly TRBD2 on 6 matching bases. Trimming removed 1 base from V and 5 bases from J, with 13 bases in between. Germline CDR1 is SGHRS and CDR2 is YFSETQ. The CDR3 has 15 amino acids. Here the CDR3 DNA reads TGCGCCAGCAGCTTGCCGGCGGGATCCGACAATGAGCAGTTCTTC. Its protein product is CASSLPAGSDNEQFF.

This clone was detected a few times. The genes are TRBV7-9 and TRBJ2-5; the D is unclear. The CDR3 covers 12 residues. Trimming pared 5 bases from V and 5 bases from J, leaving 9 bases between. Germline CDR1 SEHNR, CDR2 FQNEAQ (reference sequence). CDR3 residues: CASSLQGETQYF. The CDR3 bases are TGTGCCAGCAGCCTACAAGGGGAGACCCAGTACTTC.

The chain carries TRBV6-1 and TRBJ1-5, with D unresolved. CDR3 length: 16 amino acids. Germline CDR1 and CDR2: MNHNS and SASEGT. V gave up 3 bases and J gave up 4 bases, with 16 bases separating them. CDR3 loop: CASSEVGTHPNQPQHF. The CDR3 nucleotides read TGTGCCAGCAGTGAGGTAGGAACTCACCCGAATCAGCCCCAGCATTTT.

In its sample, this clone was seen a few times. The V call is TRBV4-2, the J call TRBJ1-1, with 7 bases fitting TRBD1. The J segment lost 4 bases and the V segment lost 4 bases, leaving 9 bases of the junction unmatched. Per germline, CDR1 LGHNA and CDR2 YNFKEQ. This CDR3 region has 15 residues. DNA of the CDR3: TGTGCCAGCAGCCTAGACAGGGTCGGGGGCACTGAAGCTTTCTTT. Residues: CASSLDRVGGTEAFF.

The chain combines TRBV7-9 with TRBJ2-5; 8 nucleotides align to TRBD1. CDR1 and CDR2 (germline): SEHNR, FQNEAQ (reference sequence). The junction had 5 bases not matched to a gene; V was cut back by 1 base and J by 4 bases. The CDR3 has 15 amino acids. The CDR3 loop reads CASSLGQGARETQYF. The CDR3 DNA reads as TGTGCCAGCAGCTTAGGTCAGGGGGCTCGAGAGACCCAGTACTTC.

This clone was counted ten times or more. V gene TRBV29-1 combines with J gene TRBJ1-2, with D hard to call. Germline V gene lookup returns CDR1 SQVTM and CDR2 ANQGSEA. The CDR3 covers 13 residues. The CDR3 DNA reads TGCAGTGCATCGTCGGGGAGTAACTATGGCTACACCTTC. Residues: CSASSGSNYGYTF.

This clone was seen only a few times. V usage is TRBV7-8 and J usage is TRBJ2-3; 15 positions match TRBD2. The length of the CDR3 is 16 residues. Germline loops: CDR1 SGHVS, CDR2 FQNEAQ. Trimming cost V 4 bases and J 3 bases; bases outside gene matches: 2. The CDR3 coding sequence is TGTGCCAGCAGCTCGGGACTAGCGGGAGGAACAGATACGCAGTATTTT. This sequence encodes CASSSGLAGGTDTQYF.

This clone was counted only a few times. The chain links TRBV28 to TRBJ1-4; no firm D call. This CDR3 spans 13 amino acids. CDR1 and CDR2 from the germline V gene are MDHEN and SYDVKM. The V end lost 5 bases, the J end lost 8 bases, and 12 bases lay between the germline ends. DNA of the CDR3: TGTGCCAGCAGTCCCCCAGCGAGGGAAAAACTGTTTTTT. Encoded protein: CASSPPAREKLFF.

This clone has a handful of counts. The chain recombines TRBV4-2 with TRBJ2-2; D is perhaps TRBD1 (7 bases). The CDR3 is 14 residues long. Trimming took 4 bases from V and 5 from J, leaving 11 bases between them. CDR1 and CDR2 (germline): LGHNA, YNFKEQ. The CDR3 DNA reads TGTGCCAGCAGCCGGGACAGCGGGACCGGGGAGCTGTTTTTT. It encodes CASSRDSGTGELFF.

The chain is built from TRBV7-9 and TRBJ1-5, with 11 bases identical to TRBD1. The CDR3 covers 14 residues. After removal of 3 bases from V and 7 bases from J, the junction contained 2 bases not matched to a gene. CDR1 is SEHNR and CDR2 is FQNEAQ in the germline V gene (reference sequence). The CDR3 spells CASSLGQGDQPQHF. The CDR3, as DNA: TGTGCCAGCAGCTTGGGACAGGGGGACCAGCCCCAGCATTTT.

The CDR3 bases are TGTGCCAGCTTATCCAACAGAAGCAATCAGCCCCAGCATTTT. Its protein is CASLSNRSNQPQHF. The chain joins TRBV27 to TRBJ1-5, with D unresolved. The CDR3 consists of 14 residues. The germline V gene has CDR1 MNHEY and CDR2 SMNVEV (reference sequence). V shed 8 bases and J shed 1 base, with 12 bases lying between them.

At least ten counts were recorded for this clone. The V gene is TRBV18, the J gene TRBJ2-1; 7 positions agree with TRBD1. Germline values: CDR1 KGHSH, CDR2 LQKENI. This CDR3 has 13 residues. The junction had 0 bases not matched to a gene; V was cut back by 3 bases and J by 4 bases. CDR3 residues: CASSPGQYNEQFF. The CDR3 DNA sequence: TGTGCCAGCTCACCGGGACAGTACAATGAGCAGTTCTTC.

This clone was counted only a few times. The chain has TRBV5-1 and TRBJ2-3; no clear D gene. The germline V gene has CDR1 SGHRS and CDR2 YFSETQ. Trimming pared 1 base from V and 0 bases from J, leaving 3 bases between. The CDR3 sequence is 13 residues long. The CDR3 sequence: CASSLPSTDTQYF. DNA for the CDR3: TGCGCCAGCAGCTTGCCCAGCACAGATACGCAGTATTTT.

There are a few counts of this clone. CDR3 in DNA: TGTGCCAGTAGTATGTTGTACGGGGCGAGGGATCAGCCCCAGCATTTT. Its translation is CASSMLYGARDQPQHF. The V gene is TRBV19, the J gene TRBJ1-5, with D maybe TRBD1 (5 bases). CDR3 length equals 16 residues. Trimming removed 3 bases from V and 5 bases from J, with 17 bases in between. CDR1 is LNHDA and CDR2 is SQIVND in the germline V gene (reference sequence).

This clone was counted a few times. This chain joins TRBV4-3 and TRBJ1-2; D ambiguous. The germline V gene encodes CDR1 LGHNA and CDR2 YSLEER. With 1 base removed from V and 4 bases from J, the gap between germline ends came to 7 bases. The CDR3 is made up of 13 amino acids. CDR3 sequence (DNA): TGCGCCAGCAGCCAAGGCAGGTTCTATGGCTACACCTTC. Amino acid sequence: CASSQGRFYGYTF.

The genes are TRBV7-9 and TRBJ1-1, with D possibly TRBD1 on 5 matching bases. Germline CDR1 is SEHNR and CDR2 is FQNEAQ (reference sequence). This CDR3 region has 14 residues. The V gene lost 6 bases and the J gene lost 5 bases, with 16 bases spanning the gap. For the CDR3, the DNA is TGTGCCAGCAGTACAGGATCGTGGGGTACTGAAGCTTTCTTT. Its protein is CASSTGSWGTEAFF.

This clone was observed a few times. V usage is TRBV2 and J usage is TRBJ2-1; 7 nucleotides agree with TRBD1. CDR1 is SNHLY and CDR2 is FYNNEI in the germline V gene. V trimming: 4 bases; J trimming: 1 base; junction bases outside the gene matches: 4. This CDR3 is built from 15 residues. The DNA for the CDR3 is TGTGCCAGCAGTGCTCCGGGACAGTCCTACAATGAGCAGTTCTTC. It translates to CASSAPGQSYNEQFF.

This chain links TRBV7-9 with TRBJ2-2; the D gene is possibly TRBD1 (5 bases). Trimming took off 3 bases at V and 5 bases at J, with 13 bases between the two ends. Germline V CDR1 and CDR2: SEHNR, FQNEAQ (reference sequence). This CDR3 spans 15 amino acids. CDR3 in DNA: TGTGCCAGCAGCTTGGTGGGTCAGGGTACCGGGGAGCTGTTTTTT. Translating it yields CASSLVGQGTGELFF.

CDR3 coding DNA: TGTGCCAGCAGCTTAGTGACCGACTCTGGAAACACCATATATTTT. Amino acids: CASSLVTDSGNTIYF. V gene TRBV7-8 combines with J gene TRBJ1-3; D call uncertain. V lost 1 base and J lost 0, with 7 bases in between. The CDR3 totals 15 residues. Germline V gene sequence: CDR1 SGHVS, CDR2 FQNEAQ.

This clone was detected a few times. The chain is built from TRBV9 and TRBJ2-5, with 16 bases matching TRBD2. CDR1 is SGDLS and CDR2 is YYNGEE in the germline V gene. The CDR3 extends over 17 amino acids. V trimming: 3 bases; J trimming: 4 bases; junction bases outside the gene matches: 6. CDR3 DNA sequence: TGTGCCAGCAGCGCCGGGACTAGCGGGGGGGCCTCAGAGACCCAGTACTTC. It codes for CASSAGTSGGASETQYF.

The sample holds many counts of this clone. The CDR3, as DNA: TGTGCCAGCACCAGAGGACAGTTCTCCTACGAGCAGTACGTC. This gives the protein CASTRGQFSYEQYV. The chain is built from TRBV5-6 and TRBJ2-7; TRBD1 might be the D (6 bases). The V end lost 6 bases, the J end lost 0 bases, and 13 bases lay between the germline ends. Germline-derived CDR1 and CDR2 are SGHDT and YYEEEE. The CDR3 extends over 14 amino acids.

This clone was counted a few times. The gene calls are TRBV28 and TRBJ2-1; D is unclear. Germline CDR1 and CDR2: MDHEN and SYDVKM. This CDR3 has 13 residues. V was trimmed by 6 bases and J by 8 bases, leaving 14 bases between them. CDR3 in DNA: TGTGCCAGCAGCCCGACCGTAGCCCATGAGCAGTTCTTC. Translating it yields CASSPTVAHEQFF.